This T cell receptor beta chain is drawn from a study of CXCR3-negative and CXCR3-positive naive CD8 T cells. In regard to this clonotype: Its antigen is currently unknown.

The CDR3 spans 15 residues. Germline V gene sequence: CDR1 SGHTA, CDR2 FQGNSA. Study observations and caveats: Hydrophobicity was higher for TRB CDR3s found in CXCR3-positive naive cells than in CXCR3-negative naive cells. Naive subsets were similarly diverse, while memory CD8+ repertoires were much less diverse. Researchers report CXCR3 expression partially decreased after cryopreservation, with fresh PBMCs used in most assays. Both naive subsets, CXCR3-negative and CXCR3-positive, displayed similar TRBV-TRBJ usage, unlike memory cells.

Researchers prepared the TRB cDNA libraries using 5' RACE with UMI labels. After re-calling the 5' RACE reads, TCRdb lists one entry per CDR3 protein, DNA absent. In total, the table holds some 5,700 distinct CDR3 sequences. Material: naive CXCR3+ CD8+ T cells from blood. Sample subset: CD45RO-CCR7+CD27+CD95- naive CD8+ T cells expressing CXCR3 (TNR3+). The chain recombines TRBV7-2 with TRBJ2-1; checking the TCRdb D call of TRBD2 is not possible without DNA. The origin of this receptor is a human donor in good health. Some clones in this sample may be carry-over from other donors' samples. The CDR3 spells CASSLGALLNNEQFF.